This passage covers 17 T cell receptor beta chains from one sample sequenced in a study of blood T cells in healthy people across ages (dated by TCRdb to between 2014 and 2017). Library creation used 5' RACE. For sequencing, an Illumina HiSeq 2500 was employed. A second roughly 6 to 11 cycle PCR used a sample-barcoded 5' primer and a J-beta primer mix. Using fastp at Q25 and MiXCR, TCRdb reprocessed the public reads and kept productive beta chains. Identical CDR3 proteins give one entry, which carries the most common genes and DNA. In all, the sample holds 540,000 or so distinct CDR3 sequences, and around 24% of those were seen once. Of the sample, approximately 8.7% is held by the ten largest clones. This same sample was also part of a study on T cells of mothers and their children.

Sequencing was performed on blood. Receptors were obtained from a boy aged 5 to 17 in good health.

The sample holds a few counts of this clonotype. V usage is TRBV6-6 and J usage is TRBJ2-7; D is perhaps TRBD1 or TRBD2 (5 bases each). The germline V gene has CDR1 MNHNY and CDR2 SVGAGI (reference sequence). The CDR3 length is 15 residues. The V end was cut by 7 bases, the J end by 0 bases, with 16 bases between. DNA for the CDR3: TGTGCCAGCAAAGGGGAGCTAGGTGGCTCCTACGAGCAGTACTTC. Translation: CASKGELGGSYEQYF.

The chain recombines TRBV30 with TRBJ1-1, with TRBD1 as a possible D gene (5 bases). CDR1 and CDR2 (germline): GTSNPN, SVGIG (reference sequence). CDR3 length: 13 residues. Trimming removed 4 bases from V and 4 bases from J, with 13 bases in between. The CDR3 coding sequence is TGTGCCTGGACCCAATGGGGGGTCACTGAAGCTTTCTTT. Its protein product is CAWTQWGVTEAFF.

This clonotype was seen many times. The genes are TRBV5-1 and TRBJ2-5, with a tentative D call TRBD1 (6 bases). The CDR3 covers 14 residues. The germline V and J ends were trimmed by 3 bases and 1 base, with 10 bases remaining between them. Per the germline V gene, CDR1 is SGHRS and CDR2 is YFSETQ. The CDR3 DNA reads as TGCGCCAGCAGCTGGTGGGGGCTCCAAGAGACCCAGTACTTC. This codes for CASSWWGLQETQYF. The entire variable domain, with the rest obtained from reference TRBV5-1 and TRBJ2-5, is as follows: KAGVTQTPRYLIKTRGQQVTLSCSPISGHRSVSWYQQTPGQGLQFLFEYFSETQRNKGNFPGRFSGRQFSNSRSEMNVSTLELGDSALYLCASSWWGLQETQYFGPGTRLLVL.

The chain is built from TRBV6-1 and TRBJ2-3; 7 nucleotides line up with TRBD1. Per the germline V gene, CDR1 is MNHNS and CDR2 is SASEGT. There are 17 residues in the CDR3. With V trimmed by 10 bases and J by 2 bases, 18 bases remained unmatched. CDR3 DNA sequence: TGTGCCACGATGGGACAGCGAACAACTGCACCCACAGATACGCAGTATTTT. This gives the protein CATMGQRTTAPTDTQYF.

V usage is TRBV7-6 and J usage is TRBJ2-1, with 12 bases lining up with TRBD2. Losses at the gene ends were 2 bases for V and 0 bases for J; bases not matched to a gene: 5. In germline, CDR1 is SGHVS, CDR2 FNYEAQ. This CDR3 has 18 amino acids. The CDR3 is CASSLCLAGGCSYNEQFF. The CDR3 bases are TGTGCCAGCAGCTTATGCCTAGCGGGGGGGTGCTCCTACAATGAGCAGTTCTTC.

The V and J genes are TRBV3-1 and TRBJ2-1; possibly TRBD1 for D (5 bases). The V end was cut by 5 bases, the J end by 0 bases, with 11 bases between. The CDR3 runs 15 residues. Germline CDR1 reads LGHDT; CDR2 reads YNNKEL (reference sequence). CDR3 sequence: CASSKGPGSYNEQFF. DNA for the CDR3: TGTGCCAGCAGCAAGGGGCCTGGCTCCTACAATGAGCAGTTCTTC.

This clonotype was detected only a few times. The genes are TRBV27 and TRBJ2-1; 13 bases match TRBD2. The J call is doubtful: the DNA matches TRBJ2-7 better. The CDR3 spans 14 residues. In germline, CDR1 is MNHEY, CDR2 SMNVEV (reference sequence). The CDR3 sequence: CASSVGTSGNEQYF. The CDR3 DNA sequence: TGTGCCAGCAGTGTCGGGACTAGCGGGAACGAGCAGTACTTC.

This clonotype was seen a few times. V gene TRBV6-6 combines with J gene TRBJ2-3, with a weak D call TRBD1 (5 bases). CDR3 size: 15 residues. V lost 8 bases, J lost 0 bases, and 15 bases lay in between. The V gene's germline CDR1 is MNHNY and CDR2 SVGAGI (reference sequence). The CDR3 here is CASYSQGSSTDTQYF. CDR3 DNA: TGTGCCAGCTACTCCCAGGGATCTAGCACAGATACGCAGTATTTT.

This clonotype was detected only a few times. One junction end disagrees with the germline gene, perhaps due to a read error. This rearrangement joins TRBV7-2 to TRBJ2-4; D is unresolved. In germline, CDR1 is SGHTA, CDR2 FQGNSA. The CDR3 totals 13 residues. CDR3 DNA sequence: TGTGCCAGCAACTTAGTAGTCTGGGACATTCAGTACTTC. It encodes CASNLVVWDIQYF.

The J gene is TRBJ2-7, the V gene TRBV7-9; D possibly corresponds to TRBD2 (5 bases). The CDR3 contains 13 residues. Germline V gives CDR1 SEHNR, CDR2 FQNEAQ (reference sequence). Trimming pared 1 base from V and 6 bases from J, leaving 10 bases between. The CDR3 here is CASSLGTSREQYF. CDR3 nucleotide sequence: TGTGCCAGCAGCTTAGGGACTTCTCGCGAGCAGTACTTC.

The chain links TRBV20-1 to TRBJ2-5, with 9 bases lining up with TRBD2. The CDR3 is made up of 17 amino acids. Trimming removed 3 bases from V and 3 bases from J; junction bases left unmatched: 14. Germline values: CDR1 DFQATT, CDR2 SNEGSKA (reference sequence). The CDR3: CSARFEGGRAMEETQYF. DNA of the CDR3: TGCAGTGCTAGGTTCGAGGGCGGGAGGGCGATGGAAGAGACCCAGTACTTC.

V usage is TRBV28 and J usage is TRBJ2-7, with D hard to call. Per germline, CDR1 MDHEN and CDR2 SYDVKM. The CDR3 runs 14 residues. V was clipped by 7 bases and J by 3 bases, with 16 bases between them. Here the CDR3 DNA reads TGTGCCAGCATCGACGCGGCGACTTACTACGAGCAGTACTTC. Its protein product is CASIDAATYYEQYF.

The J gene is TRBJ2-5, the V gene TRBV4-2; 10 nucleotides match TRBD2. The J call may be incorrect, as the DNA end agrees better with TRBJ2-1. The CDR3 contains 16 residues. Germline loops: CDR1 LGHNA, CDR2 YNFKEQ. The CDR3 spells CASSLGTSETYNEQFF. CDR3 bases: TGTGCCAGCAGCCTGGGGACTAGCGAGACCTACAATGAGCAGTTCTTC.

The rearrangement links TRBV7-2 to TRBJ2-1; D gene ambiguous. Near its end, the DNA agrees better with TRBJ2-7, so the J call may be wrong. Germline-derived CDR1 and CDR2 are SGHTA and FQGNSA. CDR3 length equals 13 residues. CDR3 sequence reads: CASSLEPDYEQYF. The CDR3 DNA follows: TGTGCCAGCAGCTTAGAGCCAGACTACGAGCAGTACTTC.

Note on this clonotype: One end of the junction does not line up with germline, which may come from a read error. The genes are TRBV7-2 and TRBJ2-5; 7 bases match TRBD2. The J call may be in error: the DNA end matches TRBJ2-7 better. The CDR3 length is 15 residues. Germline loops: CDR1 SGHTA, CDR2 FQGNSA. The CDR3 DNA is TGTGCCGGCAGCTTTAGCGGGTTCCTCTCCTACGAGCAGTACTTC. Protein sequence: CAGSFSGFLSYEQYF.

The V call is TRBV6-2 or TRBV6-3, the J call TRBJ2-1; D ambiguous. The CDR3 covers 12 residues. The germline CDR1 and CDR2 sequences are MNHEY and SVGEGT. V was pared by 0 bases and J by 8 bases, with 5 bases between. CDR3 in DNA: TGTGCCAGCAGTTACTCCTCGGATGAGCAGTTCTTC. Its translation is CASSYSSDEQFF.

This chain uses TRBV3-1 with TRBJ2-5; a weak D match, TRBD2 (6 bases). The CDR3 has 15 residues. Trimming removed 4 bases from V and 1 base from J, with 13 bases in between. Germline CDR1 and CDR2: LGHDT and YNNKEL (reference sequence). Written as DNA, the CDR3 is TGTGCCAGCAGCCCTGTGGTTAGCGGCCAAGAGACCCAGTACTTC. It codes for CASSPVVSGQETQYF.